This TCR beta chain was recorded in a study of glioma-infiltrating T cells. Study outcomes and limitations: Gliomas, especially low-grade, showed above-expected tissue-blood divergence; non-neoplastic patients showed below. CDR3 overlap between tissue and blood was very small.

This clonotype was counted only a few times. Antigen: not known. Germline lookup yields CDR1 MDHEN and CDR2 SYDVKM. V lost 4 bases and J lost 7, with 16 bases in between. The CDR3 consists of 14 residues. The iRepertoire nested amplicon-rescue multiplex PCR amplified TCR alpha and beta CDR3s from RNA. For one-step reverse transcription and amplification, roughly 85-450 ng of tissue mRNA or PBMC total RNA was used. TCRdb analysed the multiplex PCR reads with MiXCR anew, one entry per CDR3 protein. The sample has about 140,000 distinct CDR3 sequences, approximately 39% seen once. The clonotype was recovered from a human donor with low-grade glioma or glioblastoma, undergoing nonglioma brain surgery, or in good health (not recorded which). The chain has TRBV28 and TRBJ1-2; no definite D call. Material: glioma tissue, nonneoplastic brain tissue, or PBMCs (not recorded which). The CDR3: CASSSVMWSFGYTF. The CDR3, as DNA: TGTGCCAGCAGTTCTGTCATGTGGAGTTTTGGCTACACCTTC.